This T cell receptor (beta chain) comes out of a study of T cells in Graves' hyperthyroidism and ophthalmopathy. The CDR3 is made up of 22 amino acids. The V gene lost 4 bases and the J gene lost 7 bases, with 41 bases spanning the gap. The table lists this clonotype with many counts. Amplification targeted TCR beta CDR3 regions from RNA transcripts. Carried out on the TCR CDR3, a first-round RT-PCR used the HTBI primer set. Via MiXCR, TCRdb re-called the multiplex PCR reads, giving one row per CDR3 protein. In the table there are 210,000 or so distinct CDR3 sequences, under 20% of which are singletons. Thyroid ultrasound, orbital computed tomography, clinical symptoms, and serum thyroxine and TRAb underpinned diagnoses.

This TCR derives from a man aged 50 or older with Graves' hyperthyroidism. Sequencing was carried out using blood. The chain employs TRBV12-3 or TRBV12-4 and TRBJ2-7; tentatively, D is TRBD1 (7 bases). CDR3 sequence reads: CASSSGGRRGFGGAGLYGEQYF. CDR3 bases: TGTGCCAGCAGTTCAGGCGGCCGCAGGGGGTTCGGCGGGGCGGGCCTCTACGGGGAGCAGTACTTC.